These T cell receptor beta chains were read from a single sample in a study of blood T cells in healthy people across ages. From the 5' RACE reads, TCRdb called clonotypes with MiXCR, one entry per CDR3 protein. The repertoire has roughly 790,000 distinct CDR3 sequences, about 42% of them found once; the top ten carry less than 25%. The sample taken for sequencing was blood. The source is a woman aged 55-70 years in good health. CDR3s include the opening cysteine and the closing phenylalanine or tryptophan. Fields, in order: D gene, clone size, J gene, V gene, CDR3 protein, CDR3 DNA. A D gene is named only where the DNA matches it firmly. Size is stated for part of the rows, as once, few or many counts, or as a class when the clone is expanded.

D gene: TRBD2
clone size: few
J gene: TRBJ2-3
V gene: TRBV6-5
CDR3 protein: CASSYQGAGGTDTQYF
CDR3 DNA: TGTGCCAGCAGTTACCAGGGAGCGGGAGGCACAGATACGCAGTATTTT

D gene: -
clone size: -
J gene: TRBJ1-5
V gene: TRBV27
CDR3 protein: CASRGLGSNQPQHF
CDR3 DNA: TGTGCCAGCAGAGGGCTGGGTAGCAATCAGCCCCAGCATTTT

D gene: TRBD2
clone size: once
J gene: TRBJ2-3
V gene: TRBV5-1
CDR3 protein: CASSSGGPSTDTQYF
CDR3 DNA: TGCGCCAGCAGCTCGGGGGGGCCCAGCACAGATACGCAGTATTTT

D gene: -
clone size: -
J gene: TRBJ1-5
V gene: TRBV20-1
CDR3 protein: CSAREQEHQPQHF
CDR3 DNA: TGCAGTGCTAGAGAGCAGGAGCATCAGCCCCAGCATTTT

D gene: -
clone size: once
J gene: TRBJ1-1
V gene: TRBV4-1
CDR3 protein: CASSQGQVFTEAFF
CDR3 DNA: TGCGCCAGCAGCCAAGGGCAGGTTTTCACTGAAGCTTTCTTT

D gene: TRBD1
clone size: many
J gene: TRBJ2-7
V gene: TRBV27
CDR3 protein: CASTDLKAGGYEQYF
CDR3 DNA: TGTGCCAGCACCGACCTTAAGGCAGGGGGCTACGAGCAGTACTTC

D gene: -
clone size: -
J gene: TRBJ2-5
V gene: TRBV3-1
CDR3 protein: CASSQEESDEQYF
CDR3 DNA: TGTGCCAGCAGCCAAGAAGAGTCCGATGAGCAGTACTTC

D gene: TRBD2
clone size: -
J gene: TRBJ2-3
V gene: TRBV3-1
CDR3 protein: CASSQVSLAGDTQYF
CDR3 DNA: TGTGCCAGCAGCCAAGTTTCGCTAGCGGGAGATACGCAGTATTTT

D gene: TRBD1
clone size: -
J gene: TRBJ1-2
V gene: TRBV29-1
CDR3 protein: CSVGDRSNYGYTF
CDR3 DNA: TGCAGCGTGGGGGACAGGAGTAACTATGGCTACACCTTC

D gene: -
clone size: few
J gene: TRBJ2-1
V gene: TRBV28
CDR3 protein: CASSFVLLGQSEQFF
CDR3 DNA: TGTGCCAGCAGTTTCGTTTTATTGGGCCAGAGTGAGCAGTTCTTC

D gene: TRBD2
clone size: -
J gene: TRBJ2-1
V gene: TRBV10-2
CDR3 protein: CASSESSGAGGAYNEQFF
CDR3 DNA: TGCGCCAGCAGTGAGTCCTCCGGAGCGGGGGGCGCCTACAATGAGCAGTTCTTC

D gene: -
clone size: -
J gene: TRBJ1-1
V gene: TRBV27
CDR3 protein: CASSYPGGAEAFF
CDR3 DNA: TGTGCCAGCAGTTACCCGGGAGGAGCTGAAGCTTTCTTT

D gene: -
clone size: -
J gene: TRBJ2-7
V gene: TRBV27
CDR3 protein: CASSLYRGGYEQYF
CDR3 DNA: TGTGCCAGCAGTTTATACCGAGGAGGCTACGAGCAGTACTTC

D gene: -
clone size: -
J gene: TRBJ1-6
V gene: TRBV20-1
CDR3 protein: CSASKRDSPLHF
CDR3 DNA: TGCAGTGCTAGTAAGCGGGATTCACCCCTCCACTTT

D gene: TRBD1
clone size: few
J gene: TRBJ1-4
V gene: TRBV5-1
CDR3 protein: CASSLTPQGGEKLFF
CDR3 DNA: TGCGCCAGCAGCTTGACCCCACAGGGGGGTGAAAAACTGTTTTTT